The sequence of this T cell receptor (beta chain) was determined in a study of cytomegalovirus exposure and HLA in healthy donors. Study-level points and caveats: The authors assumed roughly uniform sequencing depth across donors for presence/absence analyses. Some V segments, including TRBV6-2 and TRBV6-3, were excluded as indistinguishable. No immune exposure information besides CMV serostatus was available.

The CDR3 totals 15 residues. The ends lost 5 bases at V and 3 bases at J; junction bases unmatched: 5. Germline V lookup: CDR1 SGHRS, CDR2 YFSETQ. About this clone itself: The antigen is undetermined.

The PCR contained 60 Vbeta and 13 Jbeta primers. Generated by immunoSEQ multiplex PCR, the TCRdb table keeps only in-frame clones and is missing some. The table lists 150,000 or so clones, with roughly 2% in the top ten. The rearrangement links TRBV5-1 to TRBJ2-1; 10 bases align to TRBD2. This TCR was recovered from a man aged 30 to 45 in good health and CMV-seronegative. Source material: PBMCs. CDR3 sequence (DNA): TGCGCCAGCAGTCCCACTAGCGGGGTCTACAATGAGCAGTTCTTC. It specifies CASSPTSGVYNEQFF.